The present TCR beta chain was sequenced within a study of cytomegalovirus exposure and HLA in healthy donors. It was with 60 Vbeta and 13 Jbeta primers that the PCR ran. The table came from immunoSEQ multiplex PCR; TCRdb's copy has only in-frame clones and leaves some out. The sample data list about 67,000 clones. Germline V gene lookup returns CDR1 LGHNA and CDR2 YSLEER. V was pared by 0 bases and J by 3 bases, with 5 bases of the junction left unmatched. This CDR3 has 15 residues. The sequence derives from a middle-aged woman in good health and CMV-seropositive. Input material: PBMCs. This rearrangement joins TRBV4-3 to TRBJ2-7, with 7 nucleotides matching TRBD2. DNA of the CDR3: TGCGCCAGCAGCCAAGATCCTAGCGGTCACTACGAGCAGTACTTC. It translates to CASSQDPSGHYEQYF.